The clone carrying this T cell receptor beta chain turned up a few times. What it recognizes is unknown. The data were obtained in a study of radiation and T cells in renal cell carcinoma. Study-wide findings and caveats: Pretreatment tumor biopsies were lacking, so baseline clonotypes are unknown.

The CDR3 spans 13 residues. CDR1 LNHDA and CDR2 SQIVND come from the germline V gene (reference sequence). V dropped 7 bases and J dropped 5 bases, with 12 bases sitting between them. This sample's time point: blood 4 weeks post-SBRT, at nephrectomy. Stated treatment: 15 Gy SBRT to primary tumor, nephrectomy 4 weeks later. Nephrectomy followed 15 Gy stereotactic body radiation by 4 weeks. TCRdb's table, derived via immunoSEQ multiplex PCR, lists solely in-frame clones and lacks some. In the table there are roughly 45,000 clones, roughly four fifths of which are singletons. This material consisted of blood, taken from a patient whose treatment included radiotherapy and nephrectomy. The chain couples TRBV19 to TRBJ2-1; weak D call: TRBD2 (6 bases). The source of this sequence is a woman aged 70-85 years with renal cell carcinoma. In DNA form, the CDR3 reads TGTGCCAGTAATAGCGGACGGAACAATGAGCAGTTCTTC. It encodes CASNSGRNNEQFF.